This TCR beta chain stems from a study of shared clonotypes between healthy human individuals. TCRdb keeps only in-frame clones here, not all; method: immunoSEQ multiplex PCR. In the table there are approximately 1,500,000 clones, 95% to 99% of which are singletons. The germline V and J ends were trimmed by 0 bases and 7 bases, with 13 bases remaining between them. This CDR3 has 15 amino acids. Germline assignment: CDR1 MNHEY and CDR2 SMNVEV (reference sequence). This chain connects TRBV27 to TRBJ2-1; a weak D match, TRBD2 (6 bases). The sequencing sample was made of naive CD4+ T cells sorted from blood. Subset given: CD45RA+ positively selected. The clonotype originates from a man under 40 in good health. CDR3 in amino acids: CASSLSRDRGNEQFF. Written as DNA, the CDR3 is TGTGCCAGCAGTTTATCGAGGGACCGGGGGAATGAGCAGTTCTTC.